Here is one T cell receptor beta chain with its context. Its matching antigen is unknown. The extraction recovered at least 5 micrograms of total RNA per sample. The sample is drawn from a study of blood T cells in healthy people across ages. Notes on the study in general: It was found that TCR beta diversity correlated strongly with the percentage of naive T cells. Higher diversity, along with more naive CD4+ cells, distinguished long-lived donors from aged donors.

The germline gives CDR1 LGHNA, CDR2 YSLEER. V was cut by 0 bases and J by 3 bases, with 11 bases left in between. The CDR3 contains 16 residues. Primed by a sample-barcoded 5' primer and a J-beta primer mix, a second PCR proceeded for about 7 to 11 cycles. All samples yielded 3 million or more CDR3-containing paired-end reads. TCRdb itself ran the 5' RACE reads through MiXCR, one entry per CDR3 protein. This sample has over 1.5 million distinct CDR3 sequences, with about 50% found just once. The material sequenced was blood. The receptor was isolated from a woman aged 40 to 55 in good health. The chain carries TRBV4-3 and TRBJ1-4; D is possibly TRBD1 (5 bases). CDR3 amino acids: CASSQDQGGANEKLFF. For the CDR3, the DNA is TGCGCCAGCAGCCAAGATCAGGGCGGGGCTAATGAAAAACTGTTTTTT.